These 21 T cell receptor beta chains were all obtained from the same sample, sequenced in a study of blood T cell repertoires in COVID-19. TCRdb keeps only in-frame clones here, not all; method: immunoSEQ multiplex PCR. The table records some 160,000 clones, approximately 91% of them present only once. The source material was peripheral blood. All receptors derive from a man aged 18 to 29 with COVID-19, enrolled during active disease.

This chain joins TRBV29-1 and TRBJ1-6; TRBD1 matches at 8 bases. The CDR3 is made up of 13 amino acids. V lost 6 bases to trimming and J lost 7 bases; unmatched junction nucleotides: 5. CDR1 is SQVTM, CDR2 ANQGSEA, per germline. CDR3 in amino acids: CSVAGGGNSPLHF. The CDR3 DNA reads as TGCAGCGTGGCAGGGGGCGGGAATTCACCCCTCCACTTT.

This chain connects TRBV5-4 to TRBJ1-3; no definite D call. This CDR3 has 12 residues. Trimming removed 3 bases from V and 5 bases from J, with 6 bases in between. Germline V gives CDR1 SGHNT, CDR2 YYREEE (reference sequence). The CDR3 sequence is CASSSGRNTIYF. CDR3 bases: TGTGCCAGCAGCTCTGGGCGAAACACCATATATTTT.

The CDR3 here is CASSPGLGVEQYF. As DNA, the CDR3 is TGTGCCAGCAGCCCGGGACTAGGGGTAGAGCAGTACTTC. This chain joins TRBV27 and TRBJ2-7; TRBD2 matches 8 bases. Germline V gives CDR1 MNHEY, CDR2 SMNVEV (reference sequence). The CDR3 runs to 13 residues. Unmatched junction bases numbered 8, after V lost 6 bases and J lost 7 bases.

Remarks on this clone: Other DNA sequences within the sample encode an identical CDR3. This chain uses TRBV6-4 with TRBJ1-5; tentatively, D is TRBD1 (5 bases). V lost 3 bases and J lost 4, with 7 bases in between. This CDR3 contains 13 residues. CDR1 is MRHNA, CDR2 SNTAGT, per germline. For the CDR3, the DNA is TGTGCCAGCAGTGAAGGGGATAATCAGCCCCAGCATTTT. It is translated as CASSEGDNQPQHF.

This sequence joins TRBV5-4 and TRBJ2-7; 12 nucleotides agree with TRBD2. Losses at the gene ends were 4 bases for V and 2 bases for J; bases not matched to a gene: 4. The CDR3 length is 15 residues. Germline V lookup: CDR1 SGHNT, CDR2 YYREEE (reference sequence). The CDR3 nucleotides are TGTGCCAGCAGCACCCGGACTAGCGGGGCCTACGAGCAGTACTTC. This gives the protein CASSTRTSGAYEQYF.

The V call is TRBV5-4, the J call TRBJ1-2; TRBD1 matches 7 bases. This CDR3 spans 14 amino acids. The V and J ends lost 5 bases and 5 bases, in that order; junction bases with no gene match: 9. Germline values: CDR1 SGHNT, CDR2 YYREEE (reference sequence). The CDR3 loop reads CASRTGAAEYGYTF. In nucleotides, the CDR3 is TGTGCCAGCAGAACAGGGGCCGCCGAGTATGGCTACACCTTC. The entire variable domain, with the rest obtained from reference TRBV5-4 and TRBJ1-2, is as follows: ETGVTQSPTHLIKTRGQQVTLRCSSQSGHNTVSWYQQALGQGPQFIFQYYREEENGRGNFPPRFSGLQFPNYSSELNVNALELDDSALYLCASRTGAAEYGYTFGSGTRLTVV.

The chain carries TRBV19 and TRBJ2-7, with TRBD1 identical over 9 bases. CDR1 LNHDA and CDR2 SQIVND come from the germline V gene (reference sequence). V trimming: 7 bases; J trimming: 1 base; junction bases outside the gene matches: 8. The CDR3 has 15 residues. CDR3 sequence: CASTLGGQGSYEQYF. CDR3 nucleotides: TGTGCCAGTACCCTCGGGGGACAGGGATCCTACGAGCAGTACTTC.

This sequence joins TRBV6-2 or TRBV6-3 and TRBJ1-2; tentative D call: TRBD1 (5 bases). CDR3 length: 15 residues. CDR1 is MNHEY and CDR2 is SVGEGT in the germline V gene. V gave up 4 bases and J gave up 3 bases, with 15 bases separating them. The CDR3 loop is CASSSPQGGYYGYTF. DNA for the CDR3: TGTGCCAGCAGTTCCCCGCAGGGAGGGTACTATGGCTACACCTTC.

The chain joins TRBV7-2 to TRBJ1-2, with 11 bases aligning to TRBD1. The CDR3 covers 13 residues. Germline-derived CDR1 and CDR2 are SGHTA and FQGNSA. The junction had 7 bases not matched to a gene; V was cut back by 9 bases and J by 7 bases. Here the CDR3 reads CASAPGQGGGYTF. In nucleotides, the CDR3 is TGTGCCAGTGCTCCGGGACAGGGGGGTGGCTACACCTTC.

This chain links TRBV30 with TRBJ1-5; D remains ambiguous. The V and J ends lost 0 bases and 3 bases respectively, with 9 bases between them. CDR3 length: 14 residues. Germline loops: CDR1 GTSNPN, CDR2 SVGIG (reference sequence). DNA for the CDR3: TGTGCCTGGAGTGTAACTGCTGACAATCAGCCCCAGCATTTT. It is translated as CAWSVTADNQPQHF.

The CDR3 is CASSQPILQGAPGELFF. In DNA, the CDR3 is TGCGCCAGCAGTCAACCTATCCTTCAGGGGGCCCCCGGGGAGCTGTTTTTT. This chain uses TRBV23-1 with TRBJ2-2; TRBD1 aligns across 8 bases. TRBV23-1 is noted as an ORF with a role that remains uncertain. The CDR3 length is 17 residues. Losses at the gene ends were 2 bases for V and 6 bases for J; bases not matched to a gene: 11.

This chain connects TRBV30 to TRBJ2-2; a weak D match, TRBD1 (6 bases). Germline V lookup: CDR1 GTSNPN, CDR2 SVGIG (reference sequence). The CDR3 extends over 16 amino acids. The V end lost 2 bases, the J end lost 0 bases, and 13 bases lay between the germline ends. DNA for the CDR3: TGTGCCTGGAGTTCTCTATGGACAGCGAACACCGGGGAGCTGTTTTTT. This translates into CAWSSLWTANTGELFF.

The gene calls are TRBV19 and TRBJ1-5; 9 nucleotides align to TRBD1. This CDR3 is built from 14 residues. Germline V gives CDR1 LNHDA, CDR2 SQIVND (reference sequence). V shed 3 bases and J 7 bases; nucleotides not matched to a gene: 4. CDR3 loop: CASSITGGGQPQHF. CDR3 nucleotide sequence: TGTGCCAGTAGTATTACAGGGGGCGGGCAGCCCCAGCATTTT.

The chain combines TRBV10-1 with TRBJ2-3; 9 nucleotides line up with TRBD2. Per the germline V gene, CDR1 is WNHNN and CDR2 is SYGVQD (reference sequence). The CDR3 consists of 16 residues. V dropped 3 bases and J dropped 2; count of bases not matched to a gene: 6. The CDR3 DNA sequence: TGCGCCAGCAGTGACCTCCTAGCGGGGAACACAGATACGCAGTATTTT. Residues: CASSDLLAGNTDTQYF.

This clone came up a few times. This chain connects TRBV27 to TRBJ1-6, with unresolved D. CDR3 size: 14 residues. V lost 6 bases, J lost 7 bases, and 13 bases lay in between. Germline V gene data show CDR1 as MNHEY and CDR2 as SMNVEV (reference sequence). The CDR3 DNA reads TGTGCCAGCAGCCCTCGGGGAACAAATTCACCCCTCCACTTT. As protein: CASSPRGTNSPLHF.

The chain links TRBV28 to TRBJ2-1; D is uncertain. V gave up 8 bases and J gave up 7 bases, with 15 bases separating them. The CDR3 sequence is 13 residues long. The germline V gene has CDR1 MDHEN and CDR2 SYDVKM. In DNA, the CDR3 is TGTGCCAGCTCTTTGGGCCTGCCGAATGAGCAGTTCTTC. Translated: CASSLGLPNEQFF.

The chain employs TRBV19 and TRBJ1-5; D gene uncertain. The CDR3 spans 14 residues. V lost 5 bases to trimming and J lost 1 base, with 9 bases between them. Per germline, CDR1 LNHDA and CDR2 SQIVND (reference sequence). The chain's CDR3 is CASSGALSNQPQHF. In nucleotides, the CDR3 is TGTGCCAGTAGTGGAGCCTTGAGCAATCAGCCCCAGCATTTT.

The chain has TRBV28 and TRBJ1-1, with D possibly matching TRBD1 (6 bases). Germline V gene lookup returns CDR1 MDHEN and CDR2 SYDVKM. The CDR3 is 14 amino acids. V was clipped by 5 bases and J by 4 bases, with 14 bases between them. In DNA form, the CDR3 reads TGTGCCAGCAGTCCAACAGGGATTGGCACTGAAGCTTTCTTT. As protein: CASSPTGIGTEAFF.

The chain links TRBV28 to TRBJ1-1, with TRBD1 matching 8 bases. CDR3 length: 13 amino acids. In germline, CDR1 is MDHEN, CDR2 SYDVKM. The J segment lost 1 base and the V segment lost 10 bases, leaving 5 bases of the junction unmatched. The CDR3 region is CAIRTGTNTEAFF. The CDR3 region has the DNA TGTGCCATCCGGACAGGGACGAACACTGAAGCTTTCTTT.

A single count supports this clone. V usage is TRBV11-2 and J usage is TRBJ2-7; 9 nucleotides line up with TRBD2. The CDR3 contains 18 residues. V trimming: 1 base; J trimming: 2 bases; junction bases outside the gene matches: 12. Looked up from germline, CDR1 is SGHAT and CDR2 is FQNNGV. The CDR3 bases are TGTGCCAGCAGCTTAGTCCCCCCTAGCGGGAAGCCGGCCTACGAGCAGTACTTC. It yields the protein CASSLVPPSGKPAYEQYF.

The chain employs TRBV4-3 and TRBJ2-7, with a tentative D call TRBD2 (6 bases). The CDR3 loop spans 15 amino acids. Trimming removed 0 bases at V and 2 bases at J, with 11 bases between. The germline gives CDR1 LGHNA, CDR2 YSLEER. The CDR3 bases are TGCGCCAGCAGCCAAGAGGGACTGCCTACCTACGAGCAGTACTTC. Its translation: CASSQEGLPTYEQYF.